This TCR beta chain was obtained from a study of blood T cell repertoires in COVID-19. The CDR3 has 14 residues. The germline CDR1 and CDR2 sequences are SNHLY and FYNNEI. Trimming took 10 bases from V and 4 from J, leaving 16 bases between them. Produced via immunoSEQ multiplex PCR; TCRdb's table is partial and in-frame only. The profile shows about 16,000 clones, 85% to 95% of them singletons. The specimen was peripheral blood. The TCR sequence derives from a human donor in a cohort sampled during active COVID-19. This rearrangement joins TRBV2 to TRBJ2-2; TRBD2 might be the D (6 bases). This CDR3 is CATRGTPTTGELFF. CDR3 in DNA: TGTGCCACTCGAGGGACTCCCACCACCGGGGAGCTGTTTTTT. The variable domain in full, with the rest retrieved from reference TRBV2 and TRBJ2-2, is EPEVTQTPSHQVTQMGQEVILRCVPISNHLYFYWYRQILGQKVEFLVSFYNNEISEKSEIFDDQFSVERPDGSNFTLKIRSTKLEDSAMYFCATRGTPTTGELFFGEGSRLTVL.